These 22 T cell receptor beta chains originate from one sample sequenced in a study of PD-1 blockade in mismatch repair-deficient tumors. Assay used: immunoSEQ multiplex PCR; TCRdb lists only in-frame clones, some missing. The repertoire holds roughly 120,000 clones, with 88% as singletons. Sequences were derived from peripheral blood, sampled just over 70 weeks after starting pembrolizumab. These receptors all stem from an adult with mismatch repair-deficient cancer.

J is TRBJ1-5 and V is TRBV6-4; D is unclear. The CDR3 spans 18 residues. Trimming took 3 bases from V and 1 from J, leaving 19 bases between them. CDR1 is MRHNA, CDR2 SNTAGT, per germline. In DNA, the CDR3 is TGTGCCAGCAGTGAATTCGGCGCCCATGGGATCAGCAATCAGCCCCAGCATTTT. Translated, it gives CASSEFGAHGISNQPQHF.

The chain recombines TRBV5-1 with TRBJ1-4; 8 bases are shared with TRBD1. The germline gives CDR1 SGHRS, CDR2 YFSETQ. CDR3 length equals 14 residues. The ends lost 3 bases at V and 8 bases at J; junction bases unmatched: 6. CDR3 nucleotide sequence: TGCGCCAGCAGCTCTGGACAGGGCTGGGAAAAACTGTTTTTT. Amino acid sequence: CASSSGQGWEKLFF.

This clone has more than one count but fewer than ten. The chain carries TRBV27 and TRBJ1-4; 8 bases map to TRBD1. Trimming removed 6 bases from V and 7 bases from J; junction bases left unmatched: 7. CDR3 size: 14 residues. Germline CDR1 reads MNHEY; CDR2 reads SMNVEV (reference sequence). The CDR3 is CASSQGQALEKLFF. The CDR3 DNA follows: TGTGCCAGCAGCCAGGGACAGGCGCTTGAAAAACTGTTTTTT.

The chain employs TRBV5-1 and TRBJ2-2, with a possible D match to TRBD1 (5 bases). The CDR3 spans 15 residues. With 0 bases removed from V and 1 base from J, the gap between germline ends came to 7 bases. Looked up from germline, CDR1 is SGHRS and CDR2 is YFSETQ. CDR3 in DNA: TGCGCCAGCAGCTTGGACAGGAGGAACACCGGGGAGCTGTTTTTT. Translating gives CASSLDRRNTGELFF.

The chain uses TRBV5-8 and TRBJ2-6; no clear D gene. Trimming shortened V by 2 bases and J by 0 bases, and 9 bases separated the two germline ends. Looked up from germline, CDR1 is SGHTS and CDR2 is YDEGEE. This CDR3 is 16 amino acids long. CDR3 nucleotide sequence: TGTGCCAGCAGCTTTAGACTGCACTCTGGGGCCAACGTCCTGACTTTC. This codes for CASSFRLHSGANVLTF. Combining the CDR3 with reference TRBV5-8 and TRBJ2-6 gives the whole variable domain EAGVTQSPTHLIKTRGQQATLRCSPISGHTSVYWYQQALGLGLQFLLWYDEGEERNRGNFPPRFSGRQFPNYSSELNVNALELEDSALYLCASSFRLHSGANVLTFGAGSRLTVL.

The V gene is TRBV2, the J gene TRBJ2-2; TRBD2 agrees at 9 bases. The CDR3 covers 14 residues. The trim removed 7 bases at V and 0 bases at J, leaving 0 bases unmatched. Germline CDR1 is SNHLY and CDR2 is FYNNEI. The chain's CDR3 is CASIAGANTGELFF. DNA of the CDR3: TGTGCCAGCATAGCGGGAGCGAACACCGGGGAGCTGTTTTTT.

The chain carries TRBV6-9 and TRBJ2-3; TRBD2 matches 7 bases. Trimming took 4 bases from V and 3 from J; bases not matched to a gene: 7. Per the germline V gene, CDR1 is MNHGY and CDR2 is SVAAGI. This CDR3 is 15 amino acids long. The CDR3 nucleotides are TGTGCCAGCAGTTCCGGCGGGAGCGAGACAGATACGCAGTATTTT. Protein sequence: CASSSGGSETDTQYF.

The J gene is TRBJ1-2, the V gene TRBV29-1; maybe TRBD1 (5 bases). Germline lookup yields CDR1 SQVTM and CDR2 ANQGSEA. The CDR3 extends over 15 amino acids. The V and J ends lost 7 bases and 4 bases respectively, with 22 bases between them. The DNA for the CDR3 is TGCAGCGGGGCAGGGAGTGGCGAGGACCCCTATGGCTACACCTTC. This codes for CSGAGSGEDPYGYTF.

The chain combines TRBV5-4 with TRBJ2-3; D may be TRBD2 (6 bases). The CDR3 runs 17 residues. Trimming cost V 0 bases and J 0 bases, with 14 bases left between them. In germline, CDR1 is SGHNT, CDR2 YYREEE (reference sequence). The CDR3 DNA follows: TGTGCCAGCAGCTTGGGGAAAGCGGGTCTAAGCACAGATACGCAGTATTTT. Amino acid sequence: CASSLGKAGLSTDTQYF.

The V call is TRBV2, the J call TRBJ2-1, with TRBD1 matching 8 bases. Germline CDR1 is SNHLY and CDR2 is FYNNEI. CDR3 length: 15 amino acids. J gave up 12 bases and V 4 bases, and 14 bases lay outside the gene matches. CDR3 in DNA: TGTGCCAGCAGTGTTACAGGGGGGTCGAAGCCGCCGCAGTTCTTC. Amino acid sequence: CASSVTGGSKPPQFF.

The rearrangement uses TRBV4-1 and TRBJ2-5, with TRBD1 matching 8 bases. Germline trimming cut 3 bases from V and 4 bases from J; bases unmatched to any gene: 10. Germline V CDR1 and CDR2: MGHRA, YSYEKL. This CDR3 contains 16 residues. The CDR3 DNA follows: TGCGCCAGCAGCCACAGGGGGCTGGTGCGGGGAGAGACCCAGTACTTC. It codes for CASSHRGLVRGETQYF.

This sequence joins TRBV11-2 and TRBJ2-1; the match to TRBD1 covers 7 bases. The CDR3 loop spans 14 amino acids. The germline V gene has CDR1 SGHAT and CDR2 FQNNGV. The J segment lost 0 bases and the V segment lost 5 bases, leaving 1 base of the junction unmatched. The CDR3 region has the DNA TGTGCCAGCAGCGGGACAGCCTCCTACAATGAGCAGTTCTTC. Its protein is CASSGTASYNEQFF.

This clone showed up just a few times. The chain combines TRBV6-6 with TRBJ2-7; tentatively, D is TRBD1 or TRBD2 (6 bases each). CDR1 MNHNY and CDR2 SVGAGI come from the germline V gene (reference sequence). The CDR3 has 13 residues. Trimming shortened V by 6 bases and J by 4 bases, and 13 bases separated the two germline ends. CDR3 protein: CASSSGGRYEQYF. In DNA, the CDR3 is TGTGCCAGCAGCTCCGGGGGCAGGTACGAGCAGTACTTC.

The chain carries TRBV2 and TRBJ1-2, with a weak D call TRBD1 (5 bases). The CDR3 covers 13 residues. Germline assignment: CDR1 SNHLY and CDR2 FYNNEI. V shed 2 bases and J shed 6 bases, with 10 bases lying between them. The CDR3 DNA is TGTGCCAGCAGTGAACTCCCAGGGCATGGCTACACCTTC. Protein: CASSELPGHGYTF. Using reference TRBV2 and TRBJ1-2 for the parts outside the CDR3, the full variable domain is EPEVTQTPSHQVTQMGQEVILRCVPISNHLYFYWYRQILGQKVEFLVSFYNNEISEKSEIFDDQFSVERPDGSNFTLKIRSTKLEDSAMYFCASSELPGHGYTFGSGTRLTVV.

The V call is TRBV9, the J call TRBJ2-1, with D possibly TRBD2 on 5 matching bases. V dropped 4 bases and J dropped 1 base, with 12 bases sitting between them. In germline, CDR1 is SGDLS, CDR2 YYNGEE. The CDR3 contains 15 residues. CDR3: CASSKEGVSYNEQFF. DNA of the CDR3: TGTGCCAGCAGCAAAGAGGGAGTATCCTACAATGAGCAGTTCTTC.

V gene TRBV4-1 combines with J gene TRBJ1-4; 8 bases are shared with TRBD1. The CDR3 loop spans 15 amino acids. Germline CDR1 is MGHRA and CDR2 is YSYEKL. V gave up 0 bases and J gave up 7 bases; unmatched junction bases: 4. CDR3 sequence reads: CASSQERGQAEKLFF. The CDR3 DNA sequence: TGCGCCAGCAGCCAAGAGAGGGGACAGGCTGAAAAACTGTTTTTT.

The chain is built from TRBV7-2 and TRBJ2-2; TRBD2 matches at 10 bases. V lost 8 bases, J lost 5 bases, and 5 bases stayed unmatched. The CDR3 is 14 amino acids. Per the germline V gene, CDR1 is SGHTA and CDR2 is FQGNSA. CDR3 nucleotide sequence: TGTGCCAGCGGACTAGCGGTTGGAACCGGGGAGCTGTTTTTT. This encodes CASGLAVGTGELFF.

The chain couples TRBV27 to TRBJ2-5, with 8 bases fitting TRBD1. The CDR3 runs 17 residues. V was clipped by 2 bases and J by 0 bases; unmatched bases: 8. Germline V gene lookup returns CDR1 MNHEY and CDR2 SMNVEV (reference sequence). The DNA of the CDR3 is TGTGCCAGCAGTTTAAAGGGCCAGGGGGCCTACCAAGAGACCCAGTACTTC. It encodes CASSLKGQGAYQETQYF.

The chain recombines TRBV9 with TRBJ2-1, with 8 nucleotides matching TRBD2. This CDR3 has 14 amino acids. Trimming removed 7 bases from V and 6 bases from J; junction bases left unmatched: 9. The germline CDR1 and CDR2 sequences are SGDLS and YYNGEE. This CDR3 reads CASEAGDFGNEQFF. In DNA form, the CDR3 reads TGTGCCAGCGAAGCGGGAGACTTTGGCAATGAGCAGTTCTTC. Drawing the rest from reference TRBV9 and TRBJ2-1, the complete variable domain is DSGVTQTPKHLITATGQRVTLRCSPRSGDLSVYWYQQSLDQGLQFLIQYYNGEERAKGNILERFSAQQFPDLHSELNLSSLELGDSALYFCASEAGDFGNEQFFGPGTRLTVL.

The rearrangement uses TRBV28 and TRBJ1-2; TRBD1 is a possible D gene (6 bases). CDR3 size: 12 residues. Between the trimmed V and J ends, which lost 2 bases and 5 bases, there was a span of 6 bases. The germline V gene encodes CDR1 MDHEN and CDR2 SYDVKM. The CDR3 sequence: CASSLGQYGYTF. The DNA for the CDR3 is TGTGCCAGCAGTTTAGGACAGTATGGCTACACCTTC.

As DNA, the CDR3 is TGTGCCACCAGCAGAGACAAGGGACAGATCTATGGCTACACCTTC. The encoded protein is CATSRDKGQIYGYTF. This chain links TRBV15 with TRBJ1-2; 7 positions match TRBD1. J lost 4 bases, V lost 0 bases, and 5 bases had no gene match. The length of the CDR3 is 15 residues. Germline CDR1 is LNHNV and CDR2 is YYDKDF (reference sequence).

This clone was recorded once. This chain connects TRBV11-2 to TRBJ2-2; TRBD1 matches at 7 bases. V was pared by 5 bases and J by 6 bases, with 6 bases of the junction left unmatched. CDR1 is SGHAT and CDR2 is FQNNGV in the germline V gene. The CDR3 is 14 amino acids. The CDR3 sequence is CASSMTGSPGELFF. The DNA for the CDR3 is TGTGCCAGCAGCATGACAGGGAGCCCCGGGGAGCTGTTTTTT.